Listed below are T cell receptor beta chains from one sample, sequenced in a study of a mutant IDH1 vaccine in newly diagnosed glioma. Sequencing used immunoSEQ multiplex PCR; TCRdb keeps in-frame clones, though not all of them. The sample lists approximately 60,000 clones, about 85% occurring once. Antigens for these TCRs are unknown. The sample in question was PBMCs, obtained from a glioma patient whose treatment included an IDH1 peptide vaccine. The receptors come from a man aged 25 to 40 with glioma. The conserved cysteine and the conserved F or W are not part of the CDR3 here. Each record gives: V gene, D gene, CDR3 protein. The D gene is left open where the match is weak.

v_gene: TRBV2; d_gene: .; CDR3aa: ASSDRSYEQY
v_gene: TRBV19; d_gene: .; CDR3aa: ATQNNGGRTGYGYT
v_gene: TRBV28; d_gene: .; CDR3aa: ASSSPTGNTGELF
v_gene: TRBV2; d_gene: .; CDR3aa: ASSVEPLNGYT
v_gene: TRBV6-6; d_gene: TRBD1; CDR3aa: ASSRGQAANYGYT
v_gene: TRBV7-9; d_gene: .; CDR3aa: ASSWPGTYEQY
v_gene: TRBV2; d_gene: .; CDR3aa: ASSPERETEAF
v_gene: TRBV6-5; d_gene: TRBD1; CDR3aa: ASSTMTGGNQPQH
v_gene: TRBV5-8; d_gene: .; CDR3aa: ASSLDDRPYEQY
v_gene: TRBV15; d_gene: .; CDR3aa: ATSRDGRNEQY
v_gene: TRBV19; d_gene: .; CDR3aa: ASRTVYGYT
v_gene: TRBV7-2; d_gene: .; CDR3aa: ASSWGLGFGNQPQH
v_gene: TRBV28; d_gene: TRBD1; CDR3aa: ASGGQAPINLQKGGLVKLF
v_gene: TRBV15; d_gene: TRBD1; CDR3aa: ATSAQTGTGIEKLF